The T cell receptor beta chain under discussion was sequenced for a study of blood T cell repertoires in COVID-19. For the study at large: Samples of COVID-19 (acute and convalescent) were obtained from the United States, Italy and Spain. Sources were T cells, B-cell-depleted T cells, or PBMCs; the material itself was cDNA or gDNA.

Seattle cases were enrolled at active infection and followed longitudinally. Original data processing: Reference gene primer amplification in the assay estimated nucleated cell counts. The data were produced by immunoSEQ multiplex PCR, yet TCRdb's version contains in-frame clones alone and is incomplete. That table furnishes V, J and clone size, whereas the DNA furnished D and trimming. Of about 240,000 clones listed, around 86% are singletons. Trimming shortened V by 7 bases and J by 9 bases, and 15 bases separated the two germline ends. Per germline, CDR1 MNHEY and CDR2 SMNVEV (reference sequence). The CDR3 runs 12 residues.

The sample comprised peripheral blood. The clonotype originates from a woman aged 45-65 years with COVID-19, enrolled during active disease. The chain carries TRBV27 and TRBJ1-2; D not certain. CDR3 bases: TGTGCCAGCACCGCCAACCGGTTGAGCTACACCTTC. This codes for CASTANRLSYTF.